This is a list of T cell receptor beta chains from one sample in a study of blood T cell repertoires in COVID-19. Measured with immunoSEQ multiplex PCR; TCRdb has only the in-frame clones, and not every one. The sample shows about 42,000 clones, 85% to 90% of them seen only once. The specimen was peripheral blood. All receptors come from a man aged 25-40 years with active or convalescent COVID-19. Each CDR3 is given with its conserved first and last residue. The D gene is left open where the match is weak. Clone size is not always given. Where it is, it says once, few, many or a class for expanded clones.

clone_size j_call d_call v_call cdr3_nt cdr3_aa
NA TRBJ2-5 NA TRBV7-9 TGTGCCAGCAGCTTAGGGACAACAGGGCGCGAGACCCAGTACTTC CASSLGTTGRETQYF
NA TRBJ1-5 NA TRBV19 TGTGCCAGTAATCACAGGGACGGTCAGCCCCAGCATTTT CASNHRDGQPQHF
NA TRBJ1-6 TRBD1 TRBV19 TGTGCCAGTAGTATCCGGGACAGGGGGGATTATAATTCACCCCTCCACTTT CASSIRDRGDYNSPLHF
NA TRBJ2-7 NA TRBV27 TGTGCCAGCATTTGGACAGAATACGAGCAGTACTTC CASIWTEYEQYF
NA TRBJ2-7 NA TRBV6-5 TGTGCCAGCAGTTACACCCAGGGCTACGAGCAGTACTTC CASSYTQGYEQYF
NA TRBJ2-7 NA TRBV7-9 TGTGCCAGCAGCCGGACAGCCTACGAGCAGTACTTC CASSRTAYEQYF
NA TRBJ2-1 NA TRBV9 TGTGCCAGCAGCGCCCCTACCGGACGGGATTCCTACAATGAGCAGTTCTTC CASSAPTGRDSYNEQFF
NA TRBJ1-5 NA TRBV19 TGTGCCAGTAGTTCACAGGGTCCATATAGCAATCAGCCCCAGCATTTT CASSSQGPYSNQPQHF
NA TRBJ1-1 TRBD1 TRBV9 TGTGCCAGCAGCGCGGGACAGGGGTACACTGAAGCTTTCTTT CASSAGQGYTEAFF
few TRBJ2-1 TRBD2 TRBV29-1 TGCAGCGTTGGATCGGGAGGTTCAAATGAGCAGTTCTTC CSVGSGGSNEQFF
NA TRBJ2-3 NA TRBV9 TGTGCCAGCAGGGACTGGTCAGATACGCAGTATTTT CASRDWSDTQYF
NA TRBJ2-2 NA TRBV9 TGTGCCAGCAGCGTAGTCTCCAGGGTGAACACCGGGGAGCTGTTTTTT CASSVVSRVNTGELFF
once TRBJ1-1 TRBD1 TRBV5-1 TGCGCCAGCAGTAATCTCGACAGGGGGAGGAACACTGAAGCTTTCTTT CASSNLDRGRNTEAFF
NA TRBJ2-1 TRBD2 TRBV7-9 TGTGCCAGCAGCCCGGAGGGCGGGAGGGCCGTCTACAATGAGCAGTTCTTC CASSPEGGRAVYNEQFF
NA TRBJ1-1 NA TRBV6-7 TGTGCCAGCAGTTACATCCGGAACACTGAAGCTTTCTTT CASSYIRNTEAFF
once TRBJ2-1 NA TRBV18 TGTGCCAGCTCACCAATGTTGGGAGGTGAGCAGTTCTTC CASSPMLGGEQFF
NA TRBJ1-1 TRBD1 TRBV14 TGTGCCAGCAGCCAACACCGACAGGGGGCTATCAACACTGAAGCTTTCTTT CASSQHRQGAINTEAFF
NA TRBJ2-2 TRBD2 TRBV6-5 TGTGCCAGCAGTTTGCTAGCGGGGGGAGGCGGGGAGCTGTTTTTT CASSLLAGGGGELFF
NA TRBJ2-6 NA TRBV24-1 TGTGCCACCAGCGGTGCTAGCTCTGGGGCCAACGTCCTGACTTTC CATSGASSGANVLTF
NA TRBJ1-1 NA TRBV4-1 TGCGCCAGCAGCCAAGTCTCGTTGAACACTGAAGCTTTCTTT CASSQVSLNTEAFF
NA TRBJ2-2 NA TRBV5-6 TGTGCCAGCAGCTTCCAGGGGCCCACCGGGGAGCTGTTTTTT CASSFQGPTGELFF
NA TRBJ1-5 NA TRBV30 TGTGCCTGGAGTGTGGCAGGGGATCAGCCCCAGCATTTT CAWSVAGDQPQHF
NA TRBJ1-2 TRBD1 TRBV6-1 TGTGCCAGCAGTGACCCGCAGACAGGGAACTATGGCTACACCTTC CASSDPQTGNYGYTF
NA TRBJ2-7 TRBD1 TRBV27 TGTGCCAGCAGCCCTTATCGGGACAGGGGGTACGAGCAGTACTTC CASSPYRDRGYEQYF
NA TRBJ1-1 TRBD1 TRBV7-3 TGTGCCAGCAGCCGCCCAATGACAGGGGGTAGGACTGAAGCTTTCTTT CASSRPMTGGRTEAFF
NA TRBJ1-5 NA TRBV28 TGTGCCAGCTGCAGGGGCCATAGCAATCAGCCCCAGCATTTT CASCRGHSNQPQHF
NA TRBJ1-2 NA TRBV24-1 TGTGCCACCAGCCAAACTAACTATGGCTACACCTTC CATSQTNYGYTF
few TRBJ1-1 NA TRBV2 TGTGCCAGCAGCGAGGACAAGAACACTGAAGCTTTCTTT CASSEDKNTEAFF
once TRBJ1-5 TRBD1 TRBV19 TGTGCCACCTCGAACAGGGGCGGCAATCAGCCCCAGCATTTT CATSNRGGNQPQHF
NA TRBJ1-1 NA TRBV9 TGTGCCAGCAGCGCTGGGGGCAGGCAGAGGACTGAAGCTTTCTTT CASSAGGRQRTEAFF
NA TRBJ2-5 NA TRBV11-2 TGTGCCAGCAGCTTAGTTCGGGGAAAAGAGACCCAGTACTTC CASSLVRGKETQYF
NA TRBJ2-5 NA TRBV19 TGTGCCAGTAGTATATCAGGGGTGAAGACCCAGTACTTC CASSISGVKTQYF
NA TRBJ1-1 TRBD1 TRBV2 TGTGCCAGCAGTTCTAGGACAGGGACGAACACTGAAGCTTTCTTT CASSSRTGTNTEAFF
NA TRBJ2-2 NA TRBV6-6 TGTGCCAGCAGTTACTTGGTCGGGAGTGGGACCGGGGAGCTGTTTTTT CASSYLVGSGTGELFF
once TRBJ2-3 NA TRBV12-5 TGTGCTAGTGGTTTGGAAAGCGGACCATGGTATTTT CASGLESGPWYF
NA TRBJ1-1 NA TRBV3-1/TRBV3-2 TGTGCCAGCAGCCAAGAAAGGGGGTGGGCGAACACTGAAGCTTTCTTT CASSQERGWANTEAFF
NA TRBJ1-1 TRBD1 TRBV7-9 TGTGCCAGCAGCTCCGGACAGGGGGGCGGCGTGGCTGAAGCTTTCTTT CASSSGQGGGVAEAFF
NA TRBJ1-1 NA TRBV11-2 TGTGCCAGCAGTGGAGGGATGAACACTGAAGCTTTCTTT CASSGGMNTEAFF
NA TRBJ2-5 NA TRBV19 TGTGCCAGTAGGGAGACTAGTGTGAAACAAGAGACCCAGTACTTC CASRETSVKQETQYF
NA TRBJ1-2 TRBD1 TRBV7-2 TGTGCCAGCAGCTTGAATTGGAGGGGGCGCTCGGGCTATGGCTACACCTTC CASSLNWRGRSGYGYTF
NA TRBJ1-2 TRBD1 TRBV20-1 TGCAGTGCTAGTAGACAGGGGGTAGGCTATGGCTACACCTTC CSASRQGVGYGYTF
NA TRBJ1-5 NA TRBV27 TGTGCCAGCAGTTTATCCTATAGCAATCAGCCCCAGCATTTT CASSLSYSNQPQHF
NA TRBJ2-3 TRBD2 TRBV6-4 TGTGCCAGCAGTGACAGCGGGGGGGCAGATACGCAGTATTTT CASSDSGGADTQYF
NA TRBJ2-1 TRBD2 TRBV19 TGTGCCAGTAGTATGGAACTAGCGCTGTACAATGAGCAGTTCTTC CASSMELALYNEQFF
NA TRBJ2-1 NA TRBV19 TGTGCCAGTAGTGAACAGGGACATTTGGAGCAGTTCTTC CASSEQGHLEQFF
NA TRBJ2-4 NA TRBV9 TGTGCCAGCAGCGGAGGGACATCGATAGCCAAAAACATTCAGTACTTC CASSGGTSIAKNIQYF
NA TRBJ2-2 TRBD2 TRBV3-1/TRBV3-2 TGTGCCAGCAGCGGCAGCGGGAGGTTCACCGGGGAGCTGTTTTTT CASSGSGRFTGELFF
few TRBJ2-1 NA TRBV30 TGTGCCTGGAGTGTACCGCTGGACTATCGCTACAATGAGCAGTTCTTC CAWSVPLDYRYNEQFF
once TRBJ2-3 TRBD2 TRBV7-9 TGTGCCAGCAGCCAGGGACTAGCGGGGGGCACAGATACGCAGTATTTT CASSQGLAGGTDTQYF